This T cell receptor (beta chain) is drawn from a study of Ad26.COV2.S vaccination and SARS-CoV-2 variants. Treatment defined: some 20 received Ad26.COV2.S at low or high dose, single or two shots; about 5 received placebo; per-sample allocation not given. Vaccine and placebo recipients were sampled on day 63 after the first injection. The data were produced by immunoSEQ multiplex PCR, yet TCRdb's version contains in-frame clones alone and is incomplete. The sample holds 300,000 to 500,000 clones, around 85% seen once. Germline CDR1 is WNHNN and CDR2 is SYGVQD (reference sequence). Trimming removed 3 bases at V and 4 bases at J, with 13 bases between. The CDR3 has 15 residues.

This clonotype was obtained from a person aged 18-65 years who received the Ad26.COV2.S COVID-19 vaccine or a placebo. The source was peripheral blood, collected in a trial of Ad26.COV2.S vaccine versus placebo. V and J are TRBV10-1 and TRBJ2-1; D call uncertain. CDR3 loop: CASSDSLGDYNEQFF. The CDR3 nucleotides read TGCGCCAGCAGTGATTCCCTTGGGGATTACAATGAGCAGTTCTTC.